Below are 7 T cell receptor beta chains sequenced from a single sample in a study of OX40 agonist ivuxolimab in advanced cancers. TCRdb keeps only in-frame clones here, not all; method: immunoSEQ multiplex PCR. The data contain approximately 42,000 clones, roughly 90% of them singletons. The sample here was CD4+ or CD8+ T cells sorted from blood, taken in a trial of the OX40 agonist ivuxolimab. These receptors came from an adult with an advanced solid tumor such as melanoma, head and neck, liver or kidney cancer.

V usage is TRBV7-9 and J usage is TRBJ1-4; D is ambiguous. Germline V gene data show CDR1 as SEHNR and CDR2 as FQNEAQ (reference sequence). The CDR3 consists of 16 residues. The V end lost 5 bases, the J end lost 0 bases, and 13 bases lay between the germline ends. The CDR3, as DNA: TGTGCCAGCAGCCGCTGGGAGACTTCAACTAATGAAAAACTGTTTTTT. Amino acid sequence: CASSRWETSTNEKLFF. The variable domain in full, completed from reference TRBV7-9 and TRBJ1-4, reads DTGVSQNPRHKITKRGQNVTFRCDPISEHNRLYWYRQTLGQGPEFLTYFQNEAQLEKSRLLSDRFSAERPKGSFSTLEIQRTEQGDSAMYLCASSRWETSTNEKLFFGSGTQLSVL.

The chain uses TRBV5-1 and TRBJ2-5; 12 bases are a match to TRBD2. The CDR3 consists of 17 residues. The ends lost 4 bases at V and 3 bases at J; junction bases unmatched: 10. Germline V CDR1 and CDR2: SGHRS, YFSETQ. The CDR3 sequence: CASSLGLAGSQKETQYF. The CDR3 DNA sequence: TGCGCCAGCAGCCTCGGACTAGCGGGGAGCCAAAAAGAGACCCAGTACTTC.

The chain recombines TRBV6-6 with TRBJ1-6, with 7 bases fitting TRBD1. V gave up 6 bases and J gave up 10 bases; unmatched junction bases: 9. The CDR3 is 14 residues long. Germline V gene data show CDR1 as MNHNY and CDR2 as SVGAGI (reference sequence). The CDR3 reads CASRMGTVKSPLHF. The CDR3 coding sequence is TGTGCCAGCAGAATGGGGACAGTGAAATCACCCCTCCACTTT.

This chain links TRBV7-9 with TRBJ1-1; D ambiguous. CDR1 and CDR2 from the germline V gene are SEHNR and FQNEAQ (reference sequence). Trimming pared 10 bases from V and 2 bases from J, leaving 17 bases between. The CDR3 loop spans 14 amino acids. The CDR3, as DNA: TGTGCCACCCCGGGTGAGGGTATAAACACTGAAGCTTTCTTT. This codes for CATPGEGINTEAFF. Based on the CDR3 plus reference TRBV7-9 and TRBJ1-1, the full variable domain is DTGVSQNPRHKITKRGQNVTFRCDPISEHNRLYWYRQTLGQGPEFLTYFQNEAQLEKSRLLSDRFSAERPKGSFSTLEIQRTEQGDSAMYLCATPGEGINTEAFFGQGTRLTVV.

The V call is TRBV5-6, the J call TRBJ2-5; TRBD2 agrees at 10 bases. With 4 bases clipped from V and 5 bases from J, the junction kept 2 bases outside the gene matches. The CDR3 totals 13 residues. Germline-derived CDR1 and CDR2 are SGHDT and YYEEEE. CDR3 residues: CASSETSGETQYF. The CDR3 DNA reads TGTGCCAGCAGCGAGACTAGCGGGGAGACCCAGTACTTC.

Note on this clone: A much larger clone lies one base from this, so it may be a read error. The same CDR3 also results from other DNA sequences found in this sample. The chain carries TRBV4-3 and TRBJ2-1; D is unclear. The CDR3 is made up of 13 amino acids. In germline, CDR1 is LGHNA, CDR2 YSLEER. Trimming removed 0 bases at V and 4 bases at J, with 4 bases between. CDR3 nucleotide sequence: TGCGCCAGCAGCCAAGATCCTTACAATGAGCAGTTCTTC. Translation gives CASSQDPYNEQFF.

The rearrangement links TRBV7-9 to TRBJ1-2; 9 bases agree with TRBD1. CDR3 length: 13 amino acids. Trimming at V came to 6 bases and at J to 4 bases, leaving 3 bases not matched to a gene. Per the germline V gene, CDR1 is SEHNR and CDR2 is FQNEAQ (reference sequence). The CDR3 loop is CASSPGQGYGYTF. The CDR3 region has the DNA TGTGCCAGCAGTCCGGGACAGGGCTATGGCTACACCTTC.